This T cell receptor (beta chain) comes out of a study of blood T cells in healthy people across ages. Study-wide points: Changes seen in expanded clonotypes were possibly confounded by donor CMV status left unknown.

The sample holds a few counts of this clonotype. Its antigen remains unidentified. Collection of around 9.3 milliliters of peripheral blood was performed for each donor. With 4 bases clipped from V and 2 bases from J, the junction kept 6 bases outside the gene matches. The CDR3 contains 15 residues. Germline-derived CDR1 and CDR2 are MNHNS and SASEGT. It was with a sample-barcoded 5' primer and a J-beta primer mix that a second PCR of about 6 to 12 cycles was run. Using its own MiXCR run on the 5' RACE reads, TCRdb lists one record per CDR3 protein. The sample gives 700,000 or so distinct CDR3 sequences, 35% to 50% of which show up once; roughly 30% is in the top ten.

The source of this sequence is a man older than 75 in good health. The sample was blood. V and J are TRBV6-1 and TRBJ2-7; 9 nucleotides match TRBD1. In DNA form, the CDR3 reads TGTGCCAGCAGTGGGAGGGACAGGGTCGCCTACGAGCAGTACTTC. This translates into CASSGRDRVAYEQYF.